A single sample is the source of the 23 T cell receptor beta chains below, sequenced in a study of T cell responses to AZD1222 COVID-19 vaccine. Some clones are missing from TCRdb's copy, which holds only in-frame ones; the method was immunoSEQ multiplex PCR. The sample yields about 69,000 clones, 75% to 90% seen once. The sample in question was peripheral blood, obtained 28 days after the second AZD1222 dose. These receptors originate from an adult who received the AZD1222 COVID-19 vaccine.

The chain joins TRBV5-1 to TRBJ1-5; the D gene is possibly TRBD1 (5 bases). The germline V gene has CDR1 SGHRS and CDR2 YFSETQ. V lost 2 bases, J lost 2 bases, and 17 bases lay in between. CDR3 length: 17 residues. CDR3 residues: CASSLTSGNWGNQPQHF. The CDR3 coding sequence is TGCGCCAGCAGCTTAACCTCAGGGAACTGGGGCAATCAGCCCCAGCATTTT. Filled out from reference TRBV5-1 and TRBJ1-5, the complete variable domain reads KAGVTQTPRYLIKTRGQQVTLSCSPISGHRSVSWYQQTPGQGLQFLFEYFSETQRNKGNFPGRFSGRQFSNSRSEMNVSTLELGDSALYLCASSLTSGNWGNQPQHFGDGTRLSIL.

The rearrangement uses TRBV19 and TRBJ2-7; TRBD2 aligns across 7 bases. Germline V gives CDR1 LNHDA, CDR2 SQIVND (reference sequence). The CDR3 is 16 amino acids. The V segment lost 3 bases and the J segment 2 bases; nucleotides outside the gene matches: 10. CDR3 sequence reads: CASSIQGAGPTYEQYF. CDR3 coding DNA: TGTGCCAGTAGTATCCAGGGAGCGGGACCCACCTACGAGCAGTACTTC.

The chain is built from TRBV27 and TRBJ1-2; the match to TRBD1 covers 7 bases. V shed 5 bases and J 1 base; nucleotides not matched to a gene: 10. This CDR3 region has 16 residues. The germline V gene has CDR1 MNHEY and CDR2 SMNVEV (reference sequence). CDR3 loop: CASSPTRDSYNYGYTF. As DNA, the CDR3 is TGTGCCAGCAGTCCGACTCGGGACAGTTATAACTATGGCTACACCTTC.

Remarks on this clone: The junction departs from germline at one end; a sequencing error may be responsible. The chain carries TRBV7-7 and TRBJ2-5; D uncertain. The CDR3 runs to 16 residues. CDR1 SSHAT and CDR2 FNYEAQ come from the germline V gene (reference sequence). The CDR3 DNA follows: TGTGCTAGCAGCTTAGCCGGATGGGCCTCCGGGGAGACCCAGTACTTC. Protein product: CASSLAGWASGETQYF.

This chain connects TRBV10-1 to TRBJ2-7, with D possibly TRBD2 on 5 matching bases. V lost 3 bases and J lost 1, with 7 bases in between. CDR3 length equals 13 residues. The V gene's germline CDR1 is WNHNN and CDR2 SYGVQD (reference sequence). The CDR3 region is CASSDGLSYEQYF. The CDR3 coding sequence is TGCGCCAGCAGTGATGGACTTTCCTACGAGCAGTACTTC.

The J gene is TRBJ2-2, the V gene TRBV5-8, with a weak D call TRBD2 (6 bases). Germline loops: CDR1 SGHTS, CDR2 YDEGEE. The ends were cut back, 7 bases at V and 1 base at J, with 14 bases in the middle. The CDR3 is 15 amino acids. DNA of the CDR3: TGTGCCAGCGGTAACGTGGGGGGGAACACCGGGGAGCTGTTTTTT. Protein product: CASGNVGGNTGELFF. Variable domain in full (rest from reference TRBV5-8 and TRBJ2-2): EAGVTQSPTHLIKTRGQQATLRCSPISGHTSVYWYQQALGLGLQFLLWYDEGEERNRGNFPPRFSGRQFPNYSSELNVNALELEDSALYLCASGNVGGNTGELFFGEGSRLTVL.

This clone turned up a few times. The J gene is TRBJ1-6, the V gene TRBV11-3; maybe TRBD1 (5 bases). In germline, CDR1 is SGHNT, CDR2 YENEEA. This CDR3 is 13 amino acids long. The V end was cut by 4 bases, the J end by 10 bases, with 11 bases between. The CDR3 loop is CASSWDLMSPLHF. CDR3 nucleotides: TGTGCCAGCAGCTGGGACCTCATGTCACCCCTCCACTTT.

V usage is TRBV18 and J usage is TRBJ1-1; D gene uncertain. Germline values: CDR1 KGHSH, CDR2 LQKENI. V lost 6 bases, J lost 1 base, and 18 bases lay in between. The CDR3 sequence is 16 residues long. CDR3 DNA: TGTGCCAGCTCCCAAAGACCGTCTCGGGGGAACACTGAAGCTTTCTTT. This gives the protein CASSQRPSRGNTEAFF.

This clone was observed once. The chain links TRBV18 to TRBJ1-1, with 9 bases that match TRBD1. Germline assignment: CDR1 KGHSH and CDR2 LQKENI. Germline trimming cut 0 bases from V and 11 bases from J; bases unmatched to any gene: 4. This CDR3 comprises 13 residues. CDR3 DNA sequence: TGTGCCAGCTCACCACCCAACAGGGGGCCGGCTTTCTTT. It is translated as CASSPPNRGPAFF.

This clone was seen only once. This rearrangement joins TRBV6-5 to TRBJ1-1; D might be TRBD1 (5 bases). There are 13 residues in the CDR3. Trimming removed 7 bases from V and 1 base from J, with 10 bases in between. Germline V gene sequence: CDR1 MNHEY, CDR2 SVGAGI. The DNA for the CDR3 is TGTGCCAGCACCAGACAGCAGAACACTGAAGCTTTCTTT. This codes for CASTRQQNTEAFF.

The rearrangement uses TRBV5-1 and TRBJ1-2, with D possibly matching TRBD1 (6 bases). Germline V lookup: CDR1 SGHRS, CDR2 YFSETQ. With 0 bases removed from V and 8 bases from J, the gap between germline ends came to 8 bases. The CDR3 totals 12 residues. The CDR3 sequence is CASSLDQGGYTF. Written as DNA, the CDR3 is TGCGCCAGCAGCTTGGATCAGGGGGGCTACACCTTC.

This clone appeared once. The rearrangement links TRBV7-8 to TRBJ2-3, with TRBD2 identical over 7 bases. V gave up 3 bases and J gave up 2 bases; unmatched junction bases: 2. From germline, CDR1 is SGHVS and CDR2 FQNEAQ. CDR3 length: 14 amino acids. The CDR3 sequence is CASSFSGYTDTQYF. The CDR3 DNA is TGTGCCAGCAGCTTTAGCGGGTACACAGATACGCAGTATTTT. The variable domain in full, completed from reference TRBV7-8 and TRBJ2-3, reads GAGVSQSPRYKVAKRGQDVALRCDPISGHVSLFWYQQALGQGPEFLTYFQNEAQLDKSGLPSDRFFAERPEGSVSTLKIQRTQQEDSAVYLCASSFSGYTDTQYFGPGTRLTVL.

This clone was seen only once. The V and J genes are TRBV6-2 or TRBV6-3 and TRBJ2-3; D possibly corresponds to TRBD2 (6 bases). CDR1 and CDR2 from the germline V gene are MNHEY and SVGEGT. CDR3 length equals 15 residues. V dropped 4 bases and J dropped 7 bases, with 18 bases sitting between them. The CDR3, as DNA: TGTGCCAGCAGTTCCGGGGGAGGATTCGTCTATACGCAGTATTTT. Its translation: CASSSGGGFVYTQYF.

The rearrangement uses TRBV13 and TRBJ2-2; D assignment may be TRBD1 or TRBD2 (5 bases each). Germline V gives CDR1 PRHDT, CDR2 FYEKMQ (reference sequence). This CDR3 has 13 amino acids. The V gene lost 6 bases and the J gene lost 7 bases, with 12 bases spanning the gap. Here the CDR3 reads CASRLGAVGELFF. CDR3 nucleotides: TGTGCCAGCAGACTCGGGGCGGTCGGGGAGCTGTTTTTT.

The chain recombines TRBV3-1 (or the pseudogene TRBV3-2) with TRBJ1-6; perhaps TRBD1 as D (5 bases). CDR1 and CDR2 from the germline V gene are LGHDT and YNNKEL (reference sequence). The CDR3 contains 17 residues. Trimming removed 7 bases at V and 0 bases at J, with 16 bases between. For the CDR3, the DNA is TGTGCCAGCAAGCAAACCCCAGGGAGCTCCTATAATTCACCCCTCCACTTT. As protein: CASKQTPGSSYNSPLHF.

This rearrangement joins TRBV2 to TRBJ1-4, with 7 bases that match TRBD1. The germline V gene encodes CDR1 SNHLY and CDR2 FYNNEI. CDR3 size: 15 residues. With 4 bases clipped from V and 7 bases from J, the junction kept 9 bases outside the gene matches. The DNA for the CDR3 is TGTGCCAGCAGTGGATGGGACAGTGGGGGTGAAAAACTGTTTTTT. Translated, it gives CASSGWDSGGEKLFF.

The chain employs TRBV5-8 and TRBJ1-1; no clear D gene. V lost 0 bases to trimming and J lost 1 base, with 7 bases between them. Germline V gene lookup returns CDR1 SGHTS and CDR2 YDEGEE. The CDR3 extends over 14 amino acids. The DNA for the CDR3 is TGTGCCAGCAGCTTGGGACACAAGAACACTGAAGCTTTCTTT. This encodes CASSLGHKNTEAFF.

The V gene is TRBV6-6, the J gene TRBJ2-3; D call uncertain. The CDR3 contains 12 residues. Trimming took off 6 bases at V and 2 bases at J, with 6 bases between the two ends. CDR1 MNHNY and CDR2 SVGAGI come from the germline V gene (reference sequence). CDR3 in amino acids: CASRYDTDTQYF. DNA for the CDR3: TGTGCCAGCAGATACGACACAGATACGCAGTATTTT.

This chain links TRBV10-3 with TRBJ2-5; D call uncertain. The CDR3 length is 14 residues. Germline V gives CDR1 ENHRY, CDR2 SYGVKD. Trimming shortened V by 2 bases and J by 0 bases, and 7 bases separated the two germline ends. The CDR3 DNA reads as TGTGCCATCAGTGAGCGGCAGCACCAAGAGACCCAGTACTTC. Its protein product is CAISERQHQETQYF.

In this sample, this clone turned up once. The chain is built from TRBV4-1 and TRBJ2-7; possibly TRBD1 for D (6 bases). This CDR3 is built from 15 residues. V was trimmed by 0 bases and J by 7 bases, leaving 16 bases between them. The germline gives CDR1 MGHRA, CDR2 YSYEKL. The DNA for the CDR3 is TGCGCCAGCAGCCAAGATGCGGAACAGGGTGGGGAGCAGTACTTC. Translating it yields CASSQDAEQGGEQYF.

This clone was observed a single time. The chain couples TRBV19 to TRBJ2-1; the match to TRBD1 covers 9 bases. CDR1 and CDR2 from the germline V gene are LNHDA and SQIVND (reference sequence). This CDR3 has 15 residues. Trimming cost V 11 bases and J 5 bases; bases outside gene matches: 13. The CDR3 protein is CASATGTGRDNEQFF. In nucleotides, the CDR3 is TGTGCCTCTGCAACCGGGACAGGGCGCGACAATGAGCAGTTCTTC.

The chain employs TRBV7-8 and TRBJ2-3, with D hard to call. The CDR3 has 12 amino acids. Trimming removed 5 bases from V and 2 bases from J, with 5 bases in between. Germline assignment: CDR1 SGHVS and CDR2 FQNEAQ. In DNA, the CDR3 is TGTGCCAGCAGCCCCCACACAGATACGCAGTATTTT. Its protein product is CASSPHTDTQYF. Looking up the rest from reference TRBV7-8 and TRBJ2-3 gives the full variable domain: GAGVSQSPRYKVAKRGQDVALRCDPISGHVSLFWYQQALGQGPEFLTYFQNEAQLDKSGLPSDRFFAERPEGSVSTLKIQRTQQEDSAVYLCASSPHTDTQYFGPGTRLTVL.

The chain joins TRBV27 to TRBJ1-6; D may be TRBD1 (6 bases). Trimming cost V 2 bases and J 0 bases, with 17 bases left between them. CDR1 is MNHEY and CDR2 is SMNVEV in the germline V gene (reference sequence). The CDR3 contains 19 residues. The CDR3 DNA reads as TGTGCCAGCAGTTTAGTCAGCGGACAGTCGAGCTCCTATAATTCACCCCTCCACTTT. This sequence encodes CASSLVSGQSSSYNSPLHF.